Given below is one TCR beta chain in context. Its antigen is still unknown. Base qualities are missing; no much larger clone stands one base away. The goal of deep resolution MiSeq sequencing was a depth between 1 in 1 million and 1 in 200,000 T cells, and coverage averaged 10x per clonotype. TCR beta libraries were generated with the immunoSEQ hsTCRB Kit. For the original study's pipeline: ImmunoSEQ Data Assistant and ImmunoSEQ Analyzer were used for data analysis, and V, D and J genes were assigned according to IMGT definitions. Clonality, which ranges from 0 to 1, was calculated by subtracting the normalized Shannon entropy of productive rearrangement frequencies from one. Only overrepresented clonotypes making up at least 0.05% of the repertoire of each patient were included in the public clonotype analysis. Repertoires from some twelve age-matched healthy donors in immuneACCESS were used as clonality controls. TCRdb took over this immuneACCESS table, retaining in-frame rearrangements with V and J assigned. Such tables are incomplete; in checked studies, under half of the missing clones stem from an unresolved V gene, and the remainder is unexplained. That table furnishes V, J and clone size, whereas the DNA furnished D and trimming. Here the sample has about 150,000 clones; roughly 76% occur a single time. Together, the top ten hold around 4.9% of the sample.

This sample stems from a study of cytotoxic CD8 clonotypes in ibrutinib-treated CLL listed by TCRdb under 2021. For the study in its entirety: The cohort included approximately 15 treatment-naive and ten to twelve relapsed/refractory patients; approximately 17 were IGHV unmutated. Responses were partial in roughly 24 patients and complete in 2; after median approximately 5.5 years follow-up, around 14 stayed in remission and some twelve progressed. Response samples were taken after a median of 12 months on treatment, ranging from 6 to 36 months. On average, each sample had 255,043 productive templates and about 89,000 productive rearrangements. Longitudinal samples were obtainable from about 30% of the roughly 86 participants in the trial. Cryopreserved peripheral blood mononuclear cells were obtained prior to treatment, at the time of response, and at either disease progression or sustained remission. Every remission and progressive disease sample was obtained while ibrutinib was still being received by the patients.

Results the study describes overall, beyond this receptor: Baseline clonality was found to be higher than that of age-matched healthy donors and was strongly correlated with circulating CD8+ T-cell counts. Public clonotypes were rare and either shrank or stayed stable during treatment, and the rise in clonality at ibrutinib response reflected expansion of private clonotypes. Clonality increased at ibrutinib response, stayed stable in sustained remission, and fell back toward baseline at progression. Sampling times were not matched between patients in sustained remission and patients whose disease was progressing, and lymph node repertoires were not examined.

CDR1 and CDR2 (SGHAT, FQNNGV) derive from the germline V gene. Trimming costs V 5 bases and J 4 bases, and their ends lie 14 bases apart. Including the terminal cysteine and phenylalanine, the CDR3 comprises 15 residues. This entry keeps only the CDR3 DNA: 45 bases, framed from base 1. According to the study, the label for this sample's time point signals: 20 to 30 months on ibrutinib. About 2 micrograms of genomic DNA were extracted from cryopreserved PBMCs for TCR beta library preparation. Longitudinal blood samples from CLL patients on ibrutinib monotherapy underwent high-throughput TCR beta sequencing. The patients were enrolled in a single-center, open-label phase 2 trial of ibrutinib monotherapy.

The material sequenced was PBMCs, taken after 24 months of ibrutinib treatment. The sequence came from a human donor with chronic lymphocytic leukemia. The chain joins TRBV11-2 to TRBJ2-2; TRBD2 is perhaps the D gene, given 5 matching bases. Here the CDR3 is given as CASSPTGWGTGELFF. The DNA is as follows: TGTGCCAGCAGCCCCACGGGGTGGGGCACCGGGGAGCTGTTTTTT.